This T cell receptor (beta chain) was sequenced for a study of cytomegalovirus exposure and HLA in healthy donors. Trimming pared 5 bases from V and 2 bases from J, leaving 9 bases between. Germline V gene data show CDR1 as MDHEN and CDR2 as SYDVKM. CDR3 length equals 13 residues. Use of 60 Vbeta and 13 Jbeta primers characterized the PCR. Assay: immunoSEQ multiplex PCR; the TCRdb copy retains only in-frame clones and omits some. Seen here are about 210,000 clones, about 80% observed once, and the top ten hold 13% to 15%. This clone occurred a few times. The rearrangement joins TRBV28 to TRBJ1-2, with D tentatively TRBD1 (5 bases). The sequence derives from a woman younger than 45 in good health and CMV-seropositive. The specimen sequenced was PBMCs. The CDR3 region has the DNA TGTGCCAGCAGTCCTGACAGAAACTATGGCTACACCTTC. Protein product: CASSPDRNYGYTF.